This entry concerns a single T cell receptor beta chain. This clonotype has ten or more counts. No antigen is known for it. Base qualities are missing; no much larger clone stands one base away. The donors were roughly 39 Caucasian individuals from Russia, aged roughly 6 to 95 years, who were systemically healthy. About 9.8 milliliters of peripheral blood were drawn from each donor into EDTA-treated Vacutainer tubes. Ficoll-Paque density-gradient centrifugation was used to isolate PBMCs, with at least 6 million per sample. Trizol reagent was used to extract total RNA from PBMCs, with at least 5.5 micrograms per sample. For every donor, flow cytometry on a PBMC aliquot measured the percentage of naive CD45RAhigh/CD27high T cells. The data originate from a study of blood T cells in healthy people across ages (dated by TCRdb to between 2014 and 2016). The study in broad terms: In model experiments, template switching captured about one uniquely barcoded TCR beta cDNA molecule for every two T cells. Using deep sequencing normalized with unique cDNA molecular identifiers, the study measured how TCR beta repertoire diversity changes with age. Four age groups were formed from the donors: young (average around 15 years), middle-aged (more than 35), aged (roughly 59) and long-lived (less than 85). To avoid experimental bias, donors of different ages were randomly spread across the sequencing lanes. Using the same blood draw, the study looked at two additional independent replicas of 1 million unique cDNA reads for two donors, one aged 18 to 29 and the other aged 80 or older. Study-wide conclusions, independent of this receptor: As age increased, observed TCR beta diversity per million T cells dropped in a roughly linear way, and a significant reduction was already evident by age roughly 36. Because profiling used bulk unsorted PBMCs, naive and antigen-experienced compartments could not be compared conclusively. Because donor CMV infection status was unknown, age-related changes in expanded clonotypes were potentially confounded. The percentage of naive T cells measured by flow cytometry correlated strongly with observed TCR beta diversity. Estimates of total diversity based on one million sequenced T cells were regarded as lower bounds and as underestimates. Compared with the aged group, the long-lived group had more naive CD4+ T cells, fewer expanded clones and increased TCR diversity, a pattern suggesting age selection.

Per the germline V gene, SQVTM is the CDR1 and ANQGSEA is the CDR2. Spanning cysteine to phenylalanine, the CDR3 consists of 15 amino acids. Solely the CDR3 DNA is kept, with 45 bases framed from the first base. V is pared back by 6 bases and J by 7 bases, with 22 bases lying between the germline termini. The library was prepared using 5' RACE. For sequencing, an Illumina HiSeq 2500 was employed. A second PCR of about 7 to 12 cycles was run with a J-beta primer mix and a sample-barcoded 5' primer. Each TCR beta cDNA molecule received a unique molecular identifier from a template-switch 5' adaptor carrying 12 random nucleotides. At least 3 million CDR3-containing paired-end reads were obtained from each sample. All of the RNA was converted into first-strand cDNA using the Mint cDNA synthesis kit, with a TRBC-specific oligonucleotide serving as the primer. Following uracil-DNA glycosylase treatment, a first 18-cycle PCR with universal primers M1SS and BC2_uni_R was performed on all cDNA. In the original analysis: For normalization, 1 million high-quality reads, each with a distinct molecular identifier, were randomly selected from each sample. Instead of being binned into consensus sequences, reads with shared molecular identifiers were discarded. MiTCR, with a Q25 quality threshold and the strictest error-elimination algorithm, was used for CDR3 identification, clonotype clustering and error correction. Lower-bound total TCR beta diversity was estimated with a nonparametric unseen species model using Euler transformation. TCRdb handled the public reads itself, with Q25 trimming in fastp and clone calling in MiXCR, and kept productive beta chains. Rows with a matching CDR3 protein are joined into one entry that keeps the most common DNA and genes. The V and J calls follow TCRdb's processing rather than the paper's. The sample table holds about 1,400,000 distinct CDR3 sequences, of which about 40% were seen once. The leading ten clones occupy roughly 8.2% of the sample.

The sample comprised blood. Recombination joined TRBV29-1 with TRBJ2-1; TRBD1 could be the D gene, as 6 bases match. The source of this sequence is a woman aged 18-29 years in good health. The CDR3 has the sequence CSVPAHRVGGNEQFF. The nucleotides are TGCAGCGTCCCAGCCCACAGGGTTGGTGGGAATGAGCAGTTCTTC.